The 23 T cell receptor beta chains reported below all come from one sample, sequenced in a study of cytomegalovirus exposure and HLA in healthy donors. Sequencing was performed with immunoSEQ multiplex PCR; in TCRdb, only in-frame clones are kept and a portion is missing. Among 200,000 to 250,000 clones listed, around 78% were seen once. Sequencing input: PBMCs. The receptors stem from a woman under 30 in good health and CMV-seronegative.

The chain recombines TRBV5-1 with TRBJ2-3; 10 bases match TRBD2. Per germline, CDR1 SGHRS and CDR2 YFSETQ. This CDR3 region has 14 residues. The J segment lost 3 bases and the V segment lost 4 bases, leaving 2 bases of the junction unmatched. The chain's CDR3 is CASSRTSGTDTQYF. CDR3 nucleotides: TGCGCCAGCAGCCGGACTAGCGGAACAGATACGCAGTATTTT.

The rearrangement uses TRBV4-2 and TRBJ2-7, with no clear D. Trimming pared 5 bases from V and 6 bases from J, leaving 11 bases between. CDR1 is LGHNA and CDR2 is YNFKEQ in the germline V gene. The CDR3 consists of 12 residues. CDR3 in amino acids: CASSLSPSEQYF. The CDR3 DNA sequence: TGTGCCAGCAGCTTGTCACCGTCCGAGCAGTACTTC.

The CDR3 DNA sequence: TGCAGCGTTGAAGACCCGCGGACAGAGCCATATGGCTACACCTTC. Protein sequence: CSVEDPRTEPYGYTF. The chain uses TRBV29-1 and TRBJ1-2; D is possibly TRBD1 (6 bases). With 0 bases removed from V and 5 bases from J, the gap between germline ends came to 16 bases. The germline V gene has CDR1 SQVTM and CDR2 ANQGSEA. The CDR3 covers 15 residues.

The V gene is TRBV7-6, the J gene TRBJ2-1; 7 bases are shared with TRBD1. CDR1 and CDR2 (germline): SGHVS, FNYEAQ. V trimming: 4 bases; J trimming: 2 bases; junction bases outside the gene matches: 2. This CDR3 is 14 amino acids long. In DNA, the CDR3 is TGTGCCAGCAGCTCAGGACAGGCCTACAATGAGCAGTTCTTC. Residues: CASSSGQAYNEQFF.

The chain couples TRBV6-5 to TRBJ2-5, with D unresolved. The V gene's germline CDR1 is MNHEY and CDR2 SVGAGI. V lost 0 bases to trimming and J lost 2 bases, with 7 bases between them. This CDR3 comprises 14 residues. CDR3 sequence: CASSYSGGQETQYF. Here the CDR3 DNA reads TGTGCCAGCAGTTACTCCGGCGGACAAGAGACCCAGTACTTC.

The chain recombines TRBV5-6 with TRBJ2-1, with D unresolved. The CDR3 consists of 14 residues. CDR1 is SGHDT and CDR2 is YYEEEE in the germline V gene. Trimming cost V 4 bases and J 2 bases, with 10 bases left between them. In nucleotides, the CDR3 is TGTGCCAGCAGCCCGGTGTCTCCCTACAATGAGCAGTTCTTC. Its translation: CASSPVSPYNEQFF.

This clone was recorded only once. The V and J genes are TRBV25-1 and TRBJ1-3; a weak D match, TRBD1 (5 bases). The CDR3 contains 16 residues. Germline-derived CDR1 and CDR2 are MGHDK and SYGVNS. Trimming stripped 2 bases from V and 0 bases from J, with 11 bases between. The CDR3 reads CASSEAGFFSGNTIYF. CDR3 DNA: TGTGCCAGCAGTGAAGCAGGGTTCTTCTCTGGAAACACCATATATTTT.

CDR3 nucleotide sequence: TGTGCCAGCAGCCAAGAAGGACCGCCTAGCACAGATACGCAGTATTTT. Its protein product is CASSQEGPPSTDTQYF. J is TRBJ2-3 and V is TRBV4-2, with D hard to call. This CDR3 comprises 16 residues. Trimming pared 0 bases from V and 0 bases from J, leaving 10 bases between. The germline gives CDR1 LGHNA, CDR2 YNFKEQ.

The CDR3 DNA sequence: TGTGCCAGCAGTTACGGGAGGCGCTCTGGAAACACCATATATTTT. Amino acids: CASSYGRRSGNTIYF. The gene calls are TRBV6-5 and TRBJ1-3; D is undetermined. The CDR3 runs to 15 residues. With 2 bases removed from V and 0 bases from J, the gap between germline ends came to 8 bases. Per germline, CDR1 MNHEY and CDR2 SVGAGI.

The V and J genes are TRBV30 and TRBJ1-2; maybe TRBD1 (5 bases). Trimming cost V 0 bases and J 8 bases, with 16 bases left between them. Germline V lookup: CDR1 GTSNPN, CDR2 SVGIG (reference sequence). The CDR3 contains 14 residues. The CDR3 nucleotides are TGTGCCTGGAGTGTACGGGGCTCCTCGGGGGGCTACACCTTC. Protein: CAWSVRGSSGGYTF.

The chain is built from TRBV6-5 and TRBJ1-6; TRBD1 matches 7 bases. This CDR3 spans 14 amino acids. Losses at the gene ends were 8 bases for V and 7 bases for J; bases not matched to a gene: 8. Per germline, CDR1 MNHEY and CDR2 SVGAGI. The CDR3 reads CASREGARNSPLHF. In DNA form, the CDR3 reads TGTGCCAGCCGGGAGGGGGCGCGAAATTCACCCCTCCACTTT.

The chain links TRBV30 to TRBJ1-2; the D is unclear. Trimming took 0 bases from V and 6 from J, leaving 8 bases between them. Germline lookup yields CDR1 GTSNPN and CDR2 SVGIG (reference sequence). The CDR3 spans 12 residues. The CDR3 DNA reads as TGTGCCTGGAGTGTTAGTCTCAATGGCTACACCTTC. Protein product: CAWSVSLNGYTF.

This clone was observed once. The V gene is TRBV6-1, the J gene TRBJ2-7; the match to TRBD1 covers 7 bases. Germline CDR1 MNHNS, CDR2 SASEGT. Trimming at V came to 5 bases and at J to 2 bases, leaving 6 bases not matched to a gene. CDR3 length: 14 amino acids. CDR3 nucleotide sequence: TGTGCCAGCAGTCTCGTGGACAGGACCTACGAGCAGTACTTC. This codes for CASSLVDRTYEQYF.

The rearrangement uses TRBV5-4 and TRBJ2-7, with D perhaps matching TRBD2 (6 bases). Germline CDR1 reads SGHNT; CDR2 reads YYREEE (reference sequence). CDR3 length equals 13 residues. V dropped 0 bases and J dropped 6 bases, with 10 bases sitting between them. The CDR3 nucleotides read TGTGCCAGCAGCTTGGATCGGGGAGGCGAGCAGTACTTC. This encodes CASSLDRGGEQYF.

The CDR3 sequence is CASSEVRETQYF. Written as DNA, the CDR3 is TGTGCCAGCAGTGAAGTGCGGGAGACGCAGTATTTT. The chain recombines TRBV2 with TRBJ2-3; 7 bases line up with TRBD2. This CDR3 has 12 residues. With 1 base clipped from V and 9 bases from J, the junction kept 1 base outside the gene matches. CDR1 is SNHLY, CDR2 FYNNEI, per germline.

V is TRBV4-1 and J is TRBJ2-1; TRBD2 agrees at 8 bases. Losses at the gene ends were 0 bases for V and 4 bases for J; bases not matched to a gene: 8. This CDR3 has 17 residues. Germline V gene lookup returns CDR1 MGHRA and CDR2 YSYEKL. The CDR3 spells CASSQDGGLAGYNEQFF. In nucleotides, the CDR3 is TGCGCCAGCAGCCAAGATGGGGGCCTAGCGGGTTACAATGAGCAGTTCTTC.

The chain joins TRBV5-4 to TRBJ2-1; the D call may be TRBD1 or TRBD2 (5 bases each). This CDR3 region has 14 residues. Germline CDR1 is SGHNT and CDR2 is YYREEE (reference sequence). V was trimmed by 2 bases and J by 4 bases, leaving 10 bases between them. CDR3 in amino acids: CASSLEGWYNEQFF. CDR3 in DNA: TGTGCCAGCAGCTTAGAGGGGTGGTACAATGAGCAGTTCTTC.

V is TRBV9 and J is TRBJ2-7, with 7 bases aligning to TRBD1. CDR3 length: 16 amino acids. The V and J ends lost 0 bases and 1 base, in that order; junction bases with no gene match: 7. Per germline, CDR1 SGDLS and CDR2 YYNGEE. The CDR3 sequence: CASSVGERDRSYEQYF. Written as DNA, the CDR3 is TGTGCCAGCAGCGTAGGGGAACGGGACAGATCCTACGAGCAGTACTTC.

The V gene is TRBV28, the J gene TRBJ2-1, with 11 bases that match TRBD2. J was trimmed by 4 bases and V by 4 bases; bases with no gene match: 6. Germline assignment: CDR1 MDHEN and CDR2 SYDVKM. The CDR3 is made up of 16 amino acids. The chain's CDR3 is CASSSSSGGAYNEQFF. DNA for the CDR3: TGTGCCAGCAGTTCCAGTAGCGGGGGGGCATACAATGAGCAGTTCTTC.

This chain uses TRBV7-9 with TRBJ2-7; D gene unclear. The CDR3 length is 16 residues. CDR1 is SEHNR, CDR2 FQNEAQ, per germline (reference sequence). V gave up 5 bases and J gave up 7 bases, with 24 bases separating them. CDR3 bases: TGTGCCAGCAGCCTAGGTAGGGCTTCGGAGAACTATGAGCAGTACTTC. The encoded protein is CASSLGRASENYEQYF.

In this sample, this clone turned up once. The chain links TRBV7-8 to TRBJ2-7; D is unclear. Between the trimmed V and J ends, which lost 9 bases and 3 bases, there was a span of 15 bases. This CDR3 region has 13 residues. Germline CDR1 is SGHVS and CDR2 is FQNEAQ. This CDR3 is CASGRLTNYEQYF. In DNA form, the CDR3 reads TGTGCCAGTGGCAGGCTTACGAACTACGAGCAGTACTTC.

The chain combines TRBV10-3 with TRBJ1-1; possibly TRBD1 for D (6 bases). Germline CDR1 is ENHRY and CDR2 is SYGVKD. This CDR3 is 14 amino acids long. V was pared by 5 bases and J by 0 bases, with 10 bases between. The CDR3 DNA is TGTGCCATCAGTCCCAGACAGGTGAACACTGAAGCTTTCTTT. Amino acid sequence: CAISPRQVNTEAFF.

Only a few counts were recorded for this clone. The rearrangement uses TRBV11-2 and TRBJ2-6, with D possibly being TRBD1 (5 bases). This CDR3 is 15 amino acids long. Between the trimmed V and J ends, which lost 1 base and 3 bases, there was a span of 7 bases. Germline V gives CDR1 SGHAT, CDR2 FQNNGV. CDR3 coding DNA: TGTGCCAGCAGCTTAGTCAGGGTTGGGGCCAACGTCCTGACTTTC. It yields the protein CASSLVRVGANVLTF.